The 21 T cell receptor beta chains reported below all come from one sample, sequenced in a study of blood T cell repertoires in COVID-19. TCRdb's table, derived via immunoSEQ multiplex PCR, lists solely in-frame clones and lacks some. The sample holds approximately 170,000 clones, 84% seen once. Sequenced sample: PBMCs or T cells enriched from blood (not recorded which). Receptor source: a woman in her 30s who had recovered from COVID-19.

This clone was seen only a few times. V and J are TRBV7-9 and TRBJ1-2; the D is unclear. Trimming stripped 1 base from V and 0 bases from J, with 6 bases between. CDR3 size: 14 residues. In germline, CDR1 is SEHNR, CDR2 FQNEAQ (reference sequence). CDR3 DNA sequence: TGTGCCAGCAGCTTAGGGGCACCTAACTATGGCTACACCTTC. It is translated as CASSLGAPNYGYTF. The full variable domain, rest sourced from reference TRBV7-9 and TRBJ1-2, is DTGVSQNPRHKITKRGQNVTFRCDPISEHNRLYWYRQTLGQGPEFLTYFQNEAQLEKSRLLSDRFSAERPKGSFSTLEIQRTEQGDSAMYLCASSLGAPNYGYTFGSGTRLTVV.

V usage is TRBV3-1 (or the pseudogene TRBV3-2) and J usage is TRBJ1-2; D not resolved. CDR3 size: 14 residues. Germline V gene sequence: CDR1 LGHDT, CDR2 YNNKEL (reference sequence). Trimming pared 1 base from V and 7 bases from J, leaving 13 bases between. This chain's CDR3 is CASSQAVGRGGYTF. CDR3 sequence (DNA): TGTGCCAGCAGCCAAGCGGTTGGTAGAGGTGGCTACACCTTC.

V is TRBV5-1 and J is TRBJ1-4; 9 bases are a match to TRBD1. Germline assignment: CDR1 SGHRS and CDR2 YFSETQ. The CDR3 sequence is 15 residues long. Trimming took 4 bases from V and 4 from J; bases not matched to a gene: 5. Here the CDR3 DNA reads TGCGCCAGCAGCCTGACAGGGGGTGGTAATGAAAAACTGTTTTTT. The encoded protein is CASSLTGGGNEKLFF.

The sample holds one count of this clone. This chain joins TRBV19 and TRBJ2-7, with 8 nucleotides matching TRBD1. J gave up 4 bases and V 1 base, and 3 bases lay outside the gene matches. This CDR3 contains 14 residues. Germline V gives CDR1 LNHDA, CDR2 SQIVND (reference sequence). The DNA for the CDR3 is TGTGCCAGTAGTATAGCACAGGGGGATTACGAGCAGTACTTC. Translation gives CASSIAQGDYEQYF.

The chain carries TRBV24-1 and TRBJ1-5; 9 positions agree with TRBD1. J was trimmed by 6 bases and V by 4 bases; bases with no gene match: 3. Per the germline V gene, CDR1 is KGHDR and CDR2 is SFDVKD. CDR3 length: 14 residues. CDR3 nucleotide sequence: TGTGCCACCAGTGACACAGGGGGCAGTCAGCCCCAGCATTTT. The encoded protein is CATSDTGGSQPQHF.

The rearrangement links TRBV28 to TRBJ2-3; 8 bases map to TRBD2. J lost 3 bases, V lost 0 bases, and 5 bases had no gene match. The germline CDR1 and CDR2 sequences are MDHEN and SYDVKM. The CDR3 length is 16 residues. CDR3 protein: CASSLWGAGVTDTQYF. CDR3 nucleotide sequence: TGTGCCAGCAGTTTATGGGGAGCGGGGGTTACAGATACGCAGTATTTT.

The V gene is TRBV7-8, the J gene TRBJ2-7; 8 bases align to TRBD2. The V segment lost 5 bases and the J segment 4 bases; nucleotides outside the gene matches: 13. Germline V lookup: CDR1 SGHVS, CDR2 FQNEAQ. The CDR3 is made up of 16 amino acids. The CDR3 coding sequence is TGTGCCAGCAGCCCGAGGCGGGGGGAGAAGTGGTACGAGCAGTACGTC. This gives the protein CASSPRRGEKWYEQYV.

The chain uses TRBV27 and TRBJ1-5; no definite D call. Germline V gene data show CDR1 as MNHEY and CDR2 as SMNVEV (reference sequence). The CDR3 is 13 residues long. Trimming shortened V by 6 bases and J by 4 bases, and 10 bases separated the two germline ends. The CDR3 DNA is TGTGCCAGCAGCGTAGGCGGAAATCAGCCCCAGCATTTT. This gives the protein CASSVGGNQPQHF.

The CDR3 DNA sequence: TGTGCCAGCAGCCCCCGCGGCAGCTCCTATAATTCACCCCTCCACTTT. Translation gives CASSPRGSSYNSPLHF. This chain joins TRBV9 and TRBJ1-6; D is undetermined. V lost 4 bases and J lost 0, with 11 bases in between. The V gene's germline CDR1 is SGDLS and CDR2 YYNGEE. The CDR3 extends over 16 amino acids.

The chain recombines TRBV19 with TRBJ2-2, with TRBD1 as a possible D gene (5 bases). Germline V CDR1 and CDR2: LNHDA, SQIVND (reference sequence). V was cut by 0 bases and J by 6 bases, with 8 bases left in between. CDR3 length: 14 residues. For the CDR3, the DNA is TGTGCCAGTAGTATAGACAGGGCTGCCGGGGAGCTGTTTTTT. It translates to CASSIDRAAGELFF. Full variable domain (rest looked up from reference TRBV19 and TRBJ2-2): DGGITQSPKYLFRKEGQNVTLSCEQNLNHDAMYWYRQDPGQGLRLIYYSQIVNDFQKGDIAEGYSVSREKKESFPLTVTSAQKNPTAFYLCASSIDRAAGELFFGEGSRLTVL.

J is TRBJ2-7 and V is TRBV4-2; weak D call: TRBD2 (6 bases). The CDR3 sequence is 15 residues long. Germline values: CDR1 LGHNA, CDR2 YNFKEQ. The V and J ends lost 1 base and 5 bases respectively, with 15 bases between them. The chain's CDR3 is CASSQVLASVDEQYF. In DNA form, the CDR3 reads TGTGCCAGCAGCCAAGTACTTGCTAGCGTCGACGAGCAGTACTTC.

The V and J genes are TRBV7-9 and TRBJ2-3, with 7 bases identical to TRBD2. Germline CDR1 and CDR2: SEHNR and FQNEAQ (reference sequence). V trimming: 5 bases; J trimming: 4 bases; junction bases outside the gene matches: 6. This CDR3 spans 14 amino acids. CDR3 DNA sequence: TGTGCCAGCAGCCCAGGACTAGGCCCAGATACGCAGTATTTT. This encodes CASSPGLGPDTQYF.

The chain combines TRBV7-9 with TRBJ2-2; perhaps TRBD1 as D (6 bases). The length of the CDR3 is 15 residues. CDR1 is SEHNR, CDR2 FQNEAQ, per germline (reference sequence). V was trimmed by 6 bases and J by 5 bases, leaving 16 bases between them. The CDR3 loop reads CASRPGQSPTGELFF. In DNA, the CDR3 is TGTGCCAGCAGACCTGGACAGTCCCCGACCGGGGAGCTGTTTTTT. The whole variable domain, remainder taken from reference TRBV7-9 and TRBJ2-2, is DTGVSQNPRHKITKRGQNVTFRCDPISEHNRLYWYRQTLGQGPEFLTYFQNEAQLEKSRLLSDRFSAERPKGSFSTLEIQRTEQGDSAMYLCASRPGQSPTGELFFGEGSRLTVL.

This chain uses TRBV7-9 with TRBJ1-1; the D gene is possibly TRBD1 (5 bases). This CDR3 has 13 residues. CDR1 and CDR2 (germline): SEHNR, FQNEAQ (reference sequence). Deletions cut 1 base from V and 11 bases from J, with 14 bases between. DNA of the CDR3: TGTGCCAGCAGCTTAGTGAGGGCCCGGGGGGCTTTCTTT. This codes for CASSLVRARGAFF.

The V and J genes are TRBV18 and TRBJ1-1; D might be TRBD1 (6 bases). V lost 4 bases to trimming and J lost 6 bases, with 18 bases between them. The CDR3 totals 15 residues. Germline CDR1 is KGHSH and CDR2 is LQKENI. The CDR3, as DNA: TGTGCCAGCTCACAACGAGGGGGTTGGAGCCCTGAAGCTTTCTTT. Protein sequence: CASSQRGGWSPEAFF. Complete variable domain (other parts from reference TRBV18 and TRBJ1-1): NAGVMQNPRHLVRRRGQEARLRCSPMKGHSHVYWYRQLPEEGLKFMVYLQKENIIDESGMPKERFSAEFPKEGPSILRIQQVVRGDSAAYFCASSQRGGWSPEAFFGQGTRLTVV.

The genes are TRBV14 and TRBJ2-1, with 9 bases identical to TRBD2. Germline V gene data show CDR1 as SGHDN and CDR2 as FVKESK. CDR3 size: 15 residues. V dropped 4 bases and J dropped 4; count of bases not matched to a gene: 5. The chain's CDR3 is CASSPGLAHYNEQFF. The CDR3 nucleotides read TGTGCCAGCAGCCCCGGACTAGCGCATTACAATGAGCAGTTCTTC.

The chain recombines TRBV3-1 (or the pseudogene TRBV3-2) with TRBJ2-1; 11 nucleotides agree with TRBD2. The germline V gene encodes CDR1 LGHDT and CDR2 YNNKEL (reference sequence). Trimming at V came to 1 base and at J to 4 bases, leaving 12 bases not matched to a gene. This CDR3 spans 19 amino acids. CDR3 bases: TGTGCCAGCAGCCAAGTTCGACTAGCGGGGCCAACCCAGTACAATGAGCAGTTCTTC. It translates to CASSQVRLAGPTQYNEQFF.

The chain has TRBV12-5 and TRBJ1-1; D unclear. Germline loops: CDR1 LGHNT, CDR2 FRNRAP. Trimming pared 2 bases from V and 0 bases from J, leaving 4 bases between. CDR3 length: 13 amino acids. The CDR3 region is CASGLYVNTEAFF. The DNA of the CDR3 is TGTGCTAGTGGTTTGTATGTGAACACTGAAGCTTTCTTT.

The rearrangement uses TRBV5-1 and TRBJ2-2; D may be TRBD1 (5 bases). Germline CDR1 SGHRS, CDR2 YFSETQ. The length of the CDR3 is 14 residues. V was clipped by 4 bases and J by 13 bases, with 20 bases between them. CDR3: CASSPAGAVGPLFF. CDR3 sequence (DNA): TGCGCCAGCAGCCCCGCTGGCGCAGTGGGGCCGCTGTTTTTT.

This clone was detected a few times. This sequence joins TRBV9 and TRBJ1-3, with 8 nucleotides matching TRBD1. The CDR3 sequence is 17 residues long. With V trimmed by 2 bases and J by 0 bases, 7 bases remained unmatched. The germline V gene has CDR1 SGDLS and CDR2 YYNGEE. The CDR3 here is CASSVTGTGPSGNTIYF. CDR3 bases: TGTGCCAGCAGCGTTACCGGGACAGGCCCCTCTGGAAACACCATATATTTT.

This clone was counted a single time. The rearrangement links TRBV2 to TRBJ2-3; the D gene is possibly TRBD2 (7 bases). CDR1 and CDR2 from the germline V gene are SNHLY and FYNNEI. V lost 4 bases, J lost 2 bases, and 13 bases lay in between. The CDR3 runs 15 residues. CDR3 nucleotides: TGTGCCAGCAGTGCGGCGGGGGCTTACACAGATACGCAGTATTTT. This sequence encodes CASSAAGAYTDTQYF.